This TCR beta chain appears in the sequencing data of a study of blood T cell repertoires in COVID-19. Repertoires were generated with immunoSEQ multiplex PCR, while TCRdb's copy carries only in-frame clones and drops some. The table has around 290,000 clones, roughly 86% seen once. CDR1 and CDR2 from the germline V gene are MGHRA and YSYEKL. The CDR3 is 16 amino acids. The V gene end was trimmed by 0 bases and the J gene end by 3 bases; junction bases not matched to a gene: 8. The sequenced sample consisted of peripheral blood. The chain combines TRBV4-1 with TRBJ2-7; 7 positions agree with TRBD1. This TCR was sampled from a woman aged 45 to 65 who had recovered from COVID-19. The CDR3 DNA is TGCGCCAGCAGCCAAGACTCCGGGACAGACCTCTACGAGCAGTACTTC. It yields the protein CASSQDSGTDLYEQYF.